These 5 T cell receptor beta chains were sequenced from one sample in a study of identical twins. One entry per CDR3 protein, called by TCRdb with MiXCR from the 5' RACE reads. The sample has around 670,000 distinct CDR3 sequences, 6.1% seen once. Sequencing was carried out using naive T cells sorted from blood. Receptors originate from a young man in good health.

This clonotype was seen more than once but under ten times. This chain joins TRBV29-1 and TRBJ2-1, with 9 bases lining up with TRBD2. J lost 5 bases, V lost 3 bases, and 11 bases had no gene match. Germline assignment: CDR1 SQVTM and CDR2 ANQGSEA. This CDR3 spans 16 amino acids. This CDR3 is CSVEGSSGNEDNEQFF. DNA of the CDR3: TGCAGCGTTGAGGGCTCTAGCGGGAATGAGGACAATGAGCAGTTCTTC.

This clonotype came up many times. The gene calls are TRBV6-5 and TRBJ2-6; D gene unclear. Germline V CDR1 and CDR2: MNHEY, SVGAGI. The CDR3 consists of 16 residues. The ends were cut back, 0 bases at V and 0 bases at J, with 6 bases in the middle. The CDR3 DNA reads TGTGCCAGCAGTTACTCATCAGTCTCTGGGGCCAACGTCCTGACTTTC. Translating gives CASSYSSVSGANVLTF.

The sample holds a few counts of this clonotype. V gene TRBV30 combines with J gene TRBJ2-1; the D gene is possibly TRBD2 (5 bases). Trimming took 0 bases from V and 7 from J, leaving 10 bases between them. CDR1 is GTSNPN and CDR2 is SVGIG in the germline V gene (reference sequence). This CDR3 is 13 amino acids long. DNA for the CDR3: TGTGCCTGGAGTGTACGGGGTACGAATGAGCAGTTCTTC. It is translated as CAWSVRGTNEQFF. Full variable domain (remainder filled in from reference TRBV30 and TRBJ2-1): SQTIHQWPATLVQPVGSPLSLECTVEGTSNPNLYWYRQAAGRGLQLLFYSVGIGQISSEVPQNLSASRPQDRQFILSSKKLLLSDSGFYLCAWSVRGTNEQFFGPGTRLTVL.

V gene TRBV7-6 combines with J gene TRBJ1-1; D is uncertain. Trimming cost V 1 base and J 1 base, with 10 bases left between them. CDR1 is SGHVS, CDR2 FNYEAQ, per germline. The CDR3 has 15 residues. The CDR3 DNA reads TGTGCCAGCAGCTTAGAAGGGATCGCGAACACTGAAGCTTTCTTT. As protein: CASSLEGIANTEAFF.

This clonotype was observed at least ten times. V gene TRBV6-5 combines with J gene TRBJ2-7; 8 nucleotides line up with TRBD1. Germline CDR1 and CDR2: MNHEY and SVGAGI. The CDR3 spans 16 residues. The V segment lost 3 bases and the J segment 0 bases; nucleotides outside the gene matches: 7. CDR3 sequence (DNA): TGTGCCAGCAGTTATGGGGGGACAGGTCTCTCCTACGAGCAGTACTTC. This translates into CASSYGGTGLSYEQYF.